Sequencing of this T cell receptor (beta chain) was carried out in a study of blood T cells in healthy people across ages. The CDR3 sequence is 13 residues long. The germline CDR1 and CDR2 sequences are MNHEY and SVGAGI. The V gene lost 2 bases and the J gene lost 3 bases, with 7 bases spanning the gap. Primed by a sample-barcoded 5' primer and a J-beta primer mix, a second PCR proceeded for roughly 7 to 12 cycles. Each CDR3 protein is one row after TCRdb ran MiXCR on the 5' RACE reads. The sample has approximately 700,000 distinct CDR3 sequences; 32% are singletons. This clonotype was recorded at least ten times.

The specimen sequenced was blood. The TCR sequence derives from an elderly woman in good health. This chain links TRBV6-5 with TRBJ1-1; D not certain. The CDR3 sequence: CASSYEADTEAFF. The CDR3 nucleotides read TGTGCCAGCAGTTACGAGGCAGACACTGAAGCTTTCTTT.